What follows are 7 T cell receptor beta chains derived from one specimen sequenced in a study of CD8 T cells in ankylosing spondylitis. Each CDR3 protein is one row after TCRdb ran MiXCR on the 5' RACE reads. The table lists about 460,000 distinct CDR3 sequences, under 5.5% of them singletons. Study-level findings and limits: Ankylosing spondylitis blood appeared to be characterized by a TCR beta motif of several highly homologous variants.

These receptors lack a known antigen. The sample was blood, either unsorted or a sorted T cell fraction (not recorded which). The receptor set was obtained from a male donor with ankylosing spondylitis.

This clonotype was seen repeatedly, ten times or more. J is TRBJ2-3 and V is TRBV12-3 or TRBV12-4; D is perhaps TRBD1 (5 bases). This CDR3 has 13 residues. V shed 6 bases and J shed 2 bases, with 9 bases lying between them. The CDR3 region has the DNA TGTGCCAGCAGCCTCGGACACACAGATACGCAGTATTTT. This sequence encodes CASSLGHTDTQYF.

This clonotype came up many times. V usage is TRBV28 and J usage is TRBJ1-5; no reliable D call. CDR1 is MDHEN, CDR2 SYDVKM, per germline. Deletions cut 6 bases from V and 9 bases from J, with 15 bases between. The CDR3 spans 13 residues. Written as DNA, the CDR3 is TGTGCCAGCAGCCTAGGACCCATCCGGCCCCAGCATTTT. Translation: CASSLGPIRPQHF. Combining the CDR3 with reference TRBV28 and TRBJ1-5 gives the whole variable domain DVKVTQSSRYLVKRTGEKVFLECVQDMDHENMFWYRQDPGLGLRLIYFSYDVKMKEKGDIPEGYSVSREKKERFSLILESASTNQTSMYLCASSLGPIRPQHFGDGTRLSIL.

Many counts were recorded for this clonotype. This chain links TRBV20-1 with TRBJ1-6; 7 bases map to TRBD1. V dropped 5 bases and J dropped 3; count of bases not matched to a gene: 10. CDR3 length: 16 amino acids. Germline loops: CDR1 DFQATT, CDR2 SNEGSKA (reference sequence). The CDR3 DNA is TGCAGTGCTGAACCCCCTACAGGGGACTATAATTCACCCCTCCACTTT. Translation gives CSAEPPTGDYNSPLHF.

This clonotype occurred many times. This rearrangement joins TRBV28 to TRBJ1-2; D not certain. There are 13 residues in the CDR3. Trimming left V 2 bases short and J 8 bases short, with 12 bases between. Germline V CDR1 and CDR2: MDHEN, SYDVKM. In nucleotides, the CDR3 is TGTGCCAGCAGTTTAGAACGGGGAAGGGGCTACACCTTC. This sequence encodes CASSLERGRGYTF.

The V call is TRBV2, the J call TRBJ2-5; 7 bases align to TRBD2. CDR3 length: 19 amino acids. Per germline, CDR1 SNHLY and CDR2 FYNNEI. J lost 7 bases, V lost 6 bases, and 26 bases had no gene match. The CDR3, as DNA: TGTGCCAGCAGCCCTCGGGCTAGCGGATCGAGCCCCTTCGCTGTGACCCAGTACTTC. The encoded protein is CASSPRASGSSPFAVTQYF.

This clonotype occurred many times. The V call is TRBV11-1, the J call TRBJ2-6, with D unclear. The germline V gene has CDR1 SGHAT and CDR2 FQDESV (reference sequence). The CDR3 has 18 amino acids. Trimming shortened V by 1 base and J by 0 bases, and 13 bases separated the two germline ends. The CDR3 region is CASSLGAAVVSGANVLTF. The CDR3 nucleotides are TGTGCCAGCAGCTTAGGCGCAGCAGTAGTCTCTGGGGCCAACGTCCTGACTTTC. The variable domain in full, completed from reference TRBV11-1 and TRBJ2-6, reads EAEVAQSPRYKITEKSQAVAFWCDPISGHATLYWYRQILGQGPELLVQFQDESVVDDSQLPKDRFSAERLKGVDSTLKIQPAELGDSAMYLCASSLGAAVVSGANVLTFGAGSRLTVL.

This clonotype was detected only a few times. The CDR3 loop reads CAARTGRETQYF. CDR3 DNA sequence: TGTGCCGCTAGGACAGGGCGAGAGACCCAGTACTTC. This chain connects TRBV6-5 to TRBJ2-5; 8 positions match TRBD1. Germline V gene sequence: CDR1 MNHEY, CDR2 SVGAGI. The CDR3 is made up of 12 amino acids. With V trimmed by 11 bases and J by 4 bases, 6 bases remained unmatched.